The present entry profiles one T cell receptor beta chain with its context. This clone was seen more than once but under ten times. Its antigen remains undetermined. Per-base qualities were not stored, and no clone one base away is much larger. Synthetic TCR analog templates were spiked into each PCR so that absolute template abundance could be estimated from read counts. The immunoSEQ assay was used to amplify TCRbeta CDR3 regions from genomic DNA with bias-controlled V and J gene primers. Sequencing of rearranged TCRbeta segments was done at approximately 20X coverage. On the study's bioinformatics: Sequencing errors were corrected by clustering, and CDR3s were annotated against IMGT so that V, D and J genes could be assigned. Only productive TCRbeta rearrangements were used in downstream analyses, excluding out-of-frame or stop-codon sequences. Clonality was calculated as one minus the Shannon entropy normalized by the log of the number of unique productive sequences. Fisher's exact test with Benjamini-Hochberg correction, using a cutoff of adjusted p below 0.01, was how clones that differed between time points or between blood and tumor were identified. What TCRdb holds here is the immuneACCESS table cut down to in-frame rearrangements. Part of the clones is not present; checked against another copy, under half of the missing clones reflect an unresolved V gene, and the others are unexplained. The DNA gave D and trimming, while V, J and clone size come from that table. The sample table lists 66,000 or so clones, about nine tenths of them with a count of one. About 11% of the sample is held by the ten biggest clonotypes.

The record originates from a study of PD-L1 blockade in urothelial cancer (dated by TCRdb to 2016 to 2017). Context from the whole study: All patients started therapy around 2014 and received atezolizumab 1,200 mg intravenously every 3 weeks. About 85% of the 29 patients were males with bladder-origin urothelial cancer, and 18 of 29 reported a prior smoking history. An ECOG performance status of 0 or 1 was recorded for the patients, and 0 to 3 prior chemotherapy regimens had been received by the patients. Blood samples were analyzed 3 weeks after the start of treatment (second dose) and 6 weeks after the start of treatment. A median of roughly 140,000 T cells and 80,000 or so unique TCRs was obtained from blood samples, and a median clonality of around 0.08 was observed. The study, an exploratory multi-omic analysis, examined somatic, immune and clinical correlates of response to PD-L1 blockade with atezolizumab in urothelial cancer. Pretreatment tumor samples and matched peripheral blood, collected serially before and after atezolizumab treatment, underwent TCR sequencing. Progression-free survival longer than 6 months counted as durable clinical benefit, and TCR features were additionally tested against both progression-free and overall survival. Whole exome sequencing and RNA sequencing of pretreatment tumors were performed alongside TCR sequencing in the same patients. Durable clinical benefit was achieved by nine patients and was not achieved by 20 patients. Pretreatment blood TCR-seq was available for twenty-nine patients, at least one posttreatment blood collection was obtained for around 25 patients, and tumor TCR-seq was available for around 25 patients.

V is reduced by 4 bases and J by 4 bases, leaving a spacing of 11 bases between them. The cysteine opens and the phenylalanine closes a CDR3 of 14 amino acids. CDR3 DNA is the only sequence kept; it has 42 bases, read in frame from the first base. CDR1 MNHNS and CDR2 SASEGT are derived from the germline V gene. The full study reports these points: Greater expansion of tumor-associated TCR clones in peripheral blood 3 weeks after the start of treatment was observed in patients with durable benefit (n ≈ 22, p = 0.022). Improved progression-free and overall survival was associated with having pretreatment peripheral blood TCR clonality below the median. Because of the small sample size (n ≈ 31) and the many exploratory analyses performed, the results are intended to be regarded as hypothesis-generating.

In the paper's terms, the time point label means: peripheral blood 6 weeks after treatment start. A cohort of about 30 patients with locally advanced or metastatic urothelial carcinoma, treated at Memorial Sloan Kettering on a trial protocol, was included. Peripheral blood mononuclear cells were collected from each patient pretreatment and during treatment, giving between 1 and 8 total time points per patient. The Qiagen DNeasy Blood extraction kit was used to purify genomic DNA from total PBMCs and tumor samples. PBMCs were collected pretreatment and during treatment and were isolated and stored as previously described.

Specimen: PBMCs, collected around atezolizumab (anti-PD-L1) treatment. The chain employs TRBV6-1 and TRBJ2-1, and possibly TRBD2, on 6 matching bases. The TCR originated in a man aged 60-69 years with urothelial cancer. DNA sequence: TGTGCCAGCAGTGCATCAGGGAGGTACAATGAGCAGTTCTTC. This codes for CASSASGRYNEQFF.